The present TCR beta chain was sequenced within a study of Graves' ophthalmopathy and Graves' hyperthyroidism. Study background: Hyperthyroidism counted as stable given no ophthalmopathy within 18 months of follow-up.

This clonotype came up many times. V was pared by 6 bases and J by 0 bases, with 11 bases between. CDR3 length equals 14 residues. RNA transcripts were the template, and TCR beta CDR3 regions were amplified from them. HTBI primers were used in a first-round RT-PCR, which preceded a second-round multiplex PCR. Each CDR3 protein gets one entry after TCRdb re-called the multiplex PCR reads with MiXCR. The data contain roughly 1.1 million distinct CDR3 sequences, around a third of them singletons. Included hyperthyroidism patients were aged 18 to 65 and newly diagnosed (under 2 months' duration). Enrollment excluded any patients with other autoimmune diseases, uncontrolled infections, pregnancy or lactation. Clinicians diagnosed using symptoms, serum thyroxine, TRAb, thyroid ultrasound and orbital computed tomography.

The sample consisted of peripheral blood or thyroid tissue (not recorded which). The chain carries TRBV12-3 or TRBV12-4 and TRBJ1-2; D unresolved. The receptor was isolated from an adult man with Graves' hyperthyroidism. The DNA of the CDR3 is TGTGCCAGCAGCCCTTGGGATGCTAACTATGGCTACACCTTC. Translation: CASSPWDANYGYTF.